This T cell receptor (beta chain) was profiled in a study of blood T cell repertoires in COVID-19. Overall study context: The study drew acute and convalescent COVID-19 samples from the United States, Italy and Spain. Sample material is recorded as cDNA or gDNA derived from T cells, B-cell-depleted T cells, or PBMCs.

In the original analysis: Reference gene primer amplification gave estimated nucleated cell counts. Libraries were prepared by immunoSEQ multiplex PCR; TCRdb keeps only in-frame clonotypes and omits some of them. V, J and clone size derive from that table, while D and trimming were established from the DNA sequence. The sample lists more than 100,000 clones; around 88% were seen once. Germline values: CDR1 SQVTM, CDR2 ANQGSEA. V lost 7 bases, J lost 5 bases, and 14 bases lay in between. There are 13 residues in the CDR3. The chain joins TRBV29-1 to TRBJ1-4; tentative D call: TRBD1 (6 bases). Source material: peripheral blood. The sequence was obtained from a human donor in a cohort sampled during active COVID-19. The CDR3 region is CSGAEGGNEKLFF. The CDR3, as DNA: TGCAGCGGTGCGGAGGGGGGGAATGAAAAACTGTTTTTT.